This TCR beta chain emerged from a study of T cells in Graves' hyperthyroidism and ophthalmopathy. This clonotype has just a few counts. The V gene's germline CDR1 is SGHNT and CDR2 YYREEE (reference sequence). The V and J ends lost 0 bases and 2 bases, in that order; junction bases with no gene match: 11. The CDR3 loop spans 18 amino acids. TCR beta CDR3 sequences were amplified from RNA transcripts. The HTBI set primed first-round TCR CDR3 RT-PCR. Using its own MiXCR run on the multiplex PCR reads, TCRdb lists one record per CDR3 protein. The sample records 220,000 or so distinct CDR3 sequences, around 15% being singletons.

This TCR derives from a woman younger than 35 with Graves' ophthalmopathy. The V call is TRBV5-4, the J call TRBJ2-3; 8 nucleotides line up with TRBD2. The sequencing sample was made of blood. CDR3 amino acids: CASSLVVAGWSVTDTQYF. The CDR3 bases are TGTGCCAGCAGCTTGGTGGTAGCGGGGTGGTCTGTCACAGATACGCAGTATTTT.